This T cell receptor beta chain was identified in a study of blood T cell repertoires in COVID-19. Looking at the study overall: Sources were T cells, B-cell-depleted T cells, or PBMCs; the material itself was cDNA or gDNA.

Categorization into cohorts depended on clinical history that participants reported. Cohort 3 recovered donors had two negative PCRs, clearance, or symptom resolution. V dropped 2 bases and J dropped 2; count of bases not matched to a gene: 7. The CDR3 has 18 amino acids. The V gene's germline CDR1 is SGDLS and CDR2 YYNGEE. The assay was immunoSEQ multiplex PCR, and TCRdb's table has in-frame clones only and misses some. The sample lists around 470,000 clones; 90% were seen once. The sequence was obtained from a man aged 18 to 30 who had recovered from COVID-19. This chain links TRBV9 with TRBJ2-1; 13 nucleotides align to TRBD2. Sequencing was done on a sample of PBMCs or T cells enriched from blood (not recorded which). The CDR3 DNA follows: TGTGCCAGCAGCGTTTCCGGGACTAGCGGGGCAGCCTACAATGAGCAGTTCTTC. Its protein product is CASSVSGTSGAAYNEQFF.